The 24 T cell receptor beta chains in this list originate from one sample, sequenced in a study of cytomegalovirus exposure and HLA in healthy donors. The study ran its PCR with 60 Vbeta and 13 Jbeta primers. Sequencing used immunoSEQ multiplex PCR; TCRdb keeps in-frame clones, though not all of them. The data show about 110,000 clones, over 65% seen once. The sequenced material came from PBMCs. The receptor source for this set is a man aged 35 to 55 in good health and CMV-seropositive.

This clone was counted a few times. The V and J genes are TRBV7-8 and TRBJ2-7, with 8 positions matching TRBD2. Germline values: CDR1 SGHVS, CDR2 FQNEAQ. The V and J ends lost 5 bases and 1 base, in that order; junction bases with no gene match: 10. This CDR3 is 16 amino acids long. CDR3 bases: TGTGCCAGCAGCGTAGGGGCTAGCGGGTCGTCCTACGAGCAGTACTTC. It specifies CASSVGASGSSYEQYF.

CDR3 nucleotides: TGTGCCAGCAGAAAACTAGCGGGGAGCCAAGAGACCCAGTACTTC. It codes for CASRKLAGSQETQYF. V usage is TRBV27 and J usage is TRBJ2-5; 10 bases are shared with TRBD2. Germline assignment: CDR1 MNHEY and CDR2 SMNVEV (reference sequence). This CDR3 spans 15 amino acids. J was trimmed by 1 base and V by 6 bases; bases with no gene match: 5.

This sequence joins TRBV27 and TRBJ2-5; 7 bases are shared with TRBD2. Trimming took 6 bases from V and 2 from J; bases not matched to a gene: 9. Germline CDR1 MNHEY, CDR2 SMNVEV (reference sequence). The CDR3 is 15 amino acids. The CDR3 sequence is CASSGGYSGQETQYF. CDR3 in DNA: TGTGCCAGCAGCGGCGGTTATAGCGGGCAAGAGACCCAGTACTTC.

The CDR3 is CASSERLAGGEDTQYF. DNA for the CDR3: TGTGCCAGCAGTGAGCGACTAGCGGGGGGTGAAGATACGCAGTATTTT. The rearrangement joins TRBV2 to TRBJ2-3, with TRBD2 matching over 13 bases. Germline V gene sequence: CDR1 SNHLY, CDR2 FYNNEI. J gave up 5 bases and V 3 bases, and 5 bases lay outside the gene matches. This CDR3 has 16 residues.

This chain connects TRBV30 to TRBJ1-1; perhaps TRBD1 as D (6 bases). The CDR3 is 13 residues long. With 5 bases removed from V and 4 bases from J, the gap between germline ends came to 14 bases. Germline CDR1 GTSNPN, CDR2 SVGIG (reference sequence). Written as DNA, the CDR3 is TGTGCCTGGGCTTACAGGGTCAGCACTGAAGCTTTCTTT. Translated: CAWAYRVSTEAFF. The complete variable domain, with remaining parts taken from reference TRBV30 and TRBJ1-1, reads SQTIHQWPATLVQPVGSPLSLECTVEGTSNPNLYWYRQAAGRGLQLLFYSVGIGQISSEVPQNLSASRPQDRQFILSSKKLLLSDSGFYLCAWAYRVSTEAFFGQGTRLTVV.

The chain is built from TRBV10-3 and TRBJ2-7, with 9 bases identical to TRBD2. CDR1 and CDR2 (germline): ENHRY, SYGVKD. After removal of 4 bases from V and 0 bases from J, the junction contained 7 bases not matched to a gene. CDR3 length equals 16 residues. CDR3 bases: TGTGCCATCAGTGGCCCTCTAGCGGGAAGCTCCTACGAGCAGTACTTC. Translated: CAISGPLAGSSYEQYF.

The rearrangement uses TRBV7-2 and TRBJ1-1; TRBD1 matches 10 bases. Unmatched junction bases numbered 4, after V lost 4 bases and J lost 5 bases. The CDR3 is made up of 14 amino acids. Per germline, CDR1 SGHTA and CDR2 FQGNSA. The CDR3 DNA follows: TGTGCCAGCAGCTCCGACAGGGGGCTGACTGAAGCTTTCTTT. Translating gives CASSSDRGLTEAFF.

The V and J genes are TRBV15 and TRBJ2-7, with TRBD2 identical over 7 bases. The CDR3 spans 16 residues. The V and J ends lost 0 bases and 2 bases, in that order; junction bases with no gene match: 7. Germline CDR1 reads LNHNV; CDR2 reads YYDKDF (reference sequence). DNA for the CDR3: TGTGCCACCAGCAGAGAAAGAGCGGGAAGTCCCTACGAGCAGTACTTC. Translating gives CATSRERAGSPYEQYF.

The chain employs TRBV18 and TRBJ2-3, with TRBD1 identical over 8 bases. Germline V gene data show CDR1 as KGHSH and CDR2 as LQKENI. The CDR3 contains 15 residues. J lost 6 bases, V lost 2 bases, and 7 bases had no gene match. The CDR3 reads CASSPRTGNRDTQYF. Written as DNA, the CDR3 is TGTGCCAGCTCACCAAGGACAGGGAACCGGGATACGCAGTATTTT.

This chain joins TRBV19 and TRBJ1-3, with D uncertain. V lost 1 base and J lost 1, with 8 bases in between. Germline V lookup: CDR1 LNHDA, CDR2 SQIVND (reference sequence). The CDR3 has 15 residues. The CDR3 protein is CASSIAAASGNTIYF. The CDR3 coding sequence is TGTGCCAGTAGTATAGCGGCGGCATCTGGAAACACCATATATTTT.

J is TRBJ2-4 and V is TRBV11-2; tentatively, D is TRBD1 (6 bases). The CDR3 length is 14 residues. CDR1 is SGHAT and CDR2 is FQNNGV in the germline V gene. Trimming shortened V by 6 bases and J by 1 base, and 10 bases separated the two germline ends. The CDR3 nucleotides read TGTGCCAGCAGACCAACAGGGGCCAAAAACATTCAGTACTTC. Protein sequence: CASRPTGAKNIQYF.

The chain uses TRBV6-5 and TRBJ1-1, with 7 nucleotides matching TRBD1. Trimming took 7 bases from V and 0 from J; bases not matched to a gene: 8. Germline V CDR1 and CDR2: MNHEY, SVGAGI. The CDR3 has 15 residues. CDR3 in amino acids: CASNRGVDMNTEAFF. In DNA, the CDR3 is TGTGCCAGCAACAGGGGAGTAGATATGAACACTGAAGCTTTCTTT.

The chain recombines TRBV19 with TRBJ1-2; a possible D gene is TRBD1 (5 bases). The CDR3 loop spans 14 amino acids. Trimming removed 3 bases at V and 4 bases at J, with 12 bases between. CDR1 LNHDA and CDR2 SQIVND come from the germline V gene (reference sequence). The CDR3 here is CASSMTGGGYGYTF. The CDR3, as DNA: TGTGCCAGTAGTATGACTGGGGGGGGCTATGGCTACACCTTC.

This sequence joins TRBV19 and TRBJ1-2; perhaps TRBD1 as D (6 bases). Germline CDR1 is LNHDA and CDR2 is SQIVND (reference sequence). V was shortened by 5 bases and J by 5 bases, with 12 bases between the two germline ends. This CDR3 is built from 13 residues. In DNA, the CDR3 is TGTGCCAGTAGTTCAGATACAGGGTATGGCTACACCTTC. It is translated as CASSSDTGYGYTF. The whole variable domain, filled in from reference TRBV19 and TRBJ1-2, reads DGGITQSPKYLFRKEGQNVTLSCEQNLNHDAMYWYRQDPGQGLRLIYYSQIVNDFQKGDIAEGYSVSREKKESFPLTVTSAQKNPTAFYLCASSSDTGYGYTFGSGTRLTVV.

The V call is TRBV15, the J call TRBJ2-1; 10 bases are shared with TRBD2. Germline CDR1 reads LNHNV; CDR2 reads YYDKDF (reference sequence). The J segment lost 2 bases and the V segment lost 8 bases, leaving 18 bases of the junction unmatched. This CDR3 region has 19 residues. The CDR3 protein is CATSPLVLAGAYTYNEQFF. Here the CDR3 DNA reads TGTGCCACCTCTCCCTTGGTGCTAGCGGGGGCCTATACCTACAATGAGCAGTTCTTC.

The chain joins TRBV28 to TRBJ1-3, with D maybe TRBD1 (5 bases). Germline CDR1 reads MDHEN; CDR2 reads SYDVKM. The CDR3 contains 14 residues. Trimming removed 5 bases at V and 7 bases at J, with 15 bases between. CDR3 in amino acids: CASSTTREGNTIYF. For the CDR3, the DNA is TGTGCCAGCAGTACCACCCGGGAGGGGAACACCATATATTTT.

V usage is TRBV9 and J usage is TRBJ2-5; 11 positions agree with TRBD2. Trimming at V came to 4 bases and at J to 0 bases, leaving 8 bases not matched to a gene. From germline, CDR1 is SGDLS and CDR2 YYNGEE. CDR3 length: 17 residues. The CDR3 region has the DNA TGTGCCAGCAGCCCTCGCCCGGGACTAGCGGACCAAGAGACCCAGTACTTC. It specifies CASSPRPGLADQETQYF.

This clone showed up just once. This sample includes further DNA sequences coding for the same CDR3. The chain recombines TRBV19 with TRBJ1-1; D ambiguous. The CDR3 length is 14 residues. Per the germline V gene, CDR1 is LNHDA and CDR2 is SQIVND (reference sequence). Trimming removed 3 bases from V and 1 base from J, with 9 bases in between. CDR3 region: CASSIGRGNTEAFF. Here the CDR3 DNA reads TGTGCCAGTAGTATCGGTCGGGGGAACACTGAAGCTTTCTTT.

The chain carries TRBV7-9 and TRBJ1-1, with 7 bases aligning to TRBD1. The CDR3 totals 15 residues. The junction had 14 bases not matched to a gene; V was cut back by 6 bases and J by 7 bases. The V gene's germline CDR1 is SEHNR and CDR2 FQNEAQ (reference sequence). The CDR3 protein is CASSSTNRGPDEAFF. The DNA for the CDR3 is TGTGCCAGCAGTTCGACAAACAGGGGCCCAGATGAAGCTTTCTTT.

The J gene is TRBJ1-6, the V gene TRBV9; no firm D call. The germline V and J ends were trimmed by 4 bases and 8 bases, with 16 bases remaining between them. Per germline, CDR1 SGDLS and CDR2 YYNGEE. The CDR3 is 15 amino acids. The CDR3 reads CASSIGSTGYSPLHF. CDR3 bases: TGTGCCAGCAGCATCGGATCCACGGGGTATTCACCCCTCCACTTT.

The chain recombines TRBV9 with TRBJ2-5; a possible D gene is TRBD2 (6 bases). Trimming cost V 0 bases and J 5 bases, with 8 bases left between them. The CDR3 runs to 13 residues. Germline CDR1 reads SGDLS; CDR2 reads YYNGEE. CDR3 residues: CASSVAGVETQYF. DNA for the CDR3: TGTGCCAGCAGCGTAGCGGGGGTGGAGACCCAGTACTTC.

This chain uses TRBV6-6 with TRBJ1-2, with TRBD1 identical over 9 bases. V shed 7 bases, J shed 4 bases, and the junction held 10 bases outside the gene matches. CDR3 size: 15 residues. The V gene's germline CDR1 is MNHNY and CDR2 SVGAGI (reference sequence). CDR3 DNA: TGTGCCAGCACTCCGGGAGGGGGACAGGGCTATGGCTACACCTTC. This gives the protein CASTPGGGQGYGYTF.

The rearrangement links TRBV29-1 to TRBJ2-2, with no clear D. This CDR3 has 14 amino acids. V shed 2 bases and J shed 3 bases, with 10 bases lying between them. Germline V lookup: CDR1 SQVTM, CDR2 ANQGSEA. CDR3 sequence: CSVESPSHTGELFF. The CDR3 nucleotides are TGCAGCGTTGAAAGCCCCTCACACACCGGGGAGCTGTTTTTT.

In nucleotides, the CDR3 is TGTGCCAGCAGAGACTCCGGGACTAACTTGGGGGAGCAGTACTTC. Amino acids: CASRDSGTNLGEQYF. This chain joins TRBV25-1 and TRBJ2-7; 7 bases map to TRBD2. Trimming took 6 bases from V and 7 from J; bases not matched to a gene: 15. This CDR3 spans 15 amino acids. Germline values: CDR1 MGHDK, CDR2 SYGVNS.